This T cell receptor beta chain was observed in a study of T cell responses to AZD1222 COVID-19 vaccine. CDR1 is SEHNR and CDR2 is FQNEAQ in the germline V gene (reference sequence). CDR3 length: 15 residues. Trimming shortened V by 0 bases and J by 6 bases, and 15 bases separated the two germline ends. The data were produced by immunoSEQ multiplex PCR, yet TCRdb's version contains in-frame clones alone and is incomplete. The table records approximately 110,000 clones, over 75% of them present only once. Material: peripheral blood, obtained on day 0 of AZD1222 vaccination. The receptor's source is an adult in good health. The chain recombines TRBV7-9 with TRBJ2-7; no clear D gene. CDR3 coding DNA: TGTGCCAGCAGCTTAGCAGTTGGGATCTTTTCCGAGCAGTACTTC. The encoded protein is CASSLAVGIFSEQYF. The full variable domain, rest sourced from reference TRBV7-9 and TRBJ2-7, is DTGVSQNPRHKITKRGQNVTFRCDPISEHNRLYWYRQTLGQGPEFLTYFQNEAQLEKSRLLSDRFSAERPKGSFSTLEIQRTEQGDSAMYLCASSLAVGIFSEQYFGPGTRLTVT.